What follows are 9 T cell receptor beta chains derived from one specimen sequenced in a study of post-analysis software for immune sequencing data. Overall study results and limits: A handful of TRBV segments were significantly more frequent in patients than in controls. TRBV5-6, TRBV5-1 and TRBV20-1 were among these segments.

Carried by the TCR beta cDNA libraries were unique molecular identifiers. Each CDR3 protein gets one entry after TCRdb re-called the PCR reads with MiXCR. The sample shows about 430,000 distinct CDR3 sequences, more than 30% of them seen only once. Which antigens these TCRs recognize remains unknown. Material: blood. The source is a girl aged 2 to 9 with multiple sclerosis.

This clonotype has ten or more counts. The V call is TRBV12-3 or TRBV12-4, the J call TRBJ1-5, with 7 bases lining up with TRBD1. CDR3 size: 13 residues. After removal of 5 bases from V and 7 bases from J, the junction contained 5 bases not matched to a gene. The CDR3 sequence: CASSPTGDQPQHF. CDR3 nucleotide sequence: TGTGCCAGCAGTCCCACAGGGGACCAGCCCCAGCATTTT.

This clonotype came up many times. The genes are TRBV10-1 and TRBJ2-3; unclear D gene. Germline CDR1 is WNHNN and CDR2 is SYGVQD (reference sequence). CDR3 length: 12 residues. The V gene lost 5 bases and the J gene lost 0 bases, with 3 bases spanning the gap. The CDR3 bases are TGCGCCAGCAGTTACAGCACAGATACGCAGTATTTT. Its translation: CASSYSTDTQYF.

The CDR3 spells CASSLEARSYNEQFF. The DNA of the CDR3 is TGCGCCAGCAGCTTGGAGGCTCGCTCCTACAATGAGCAGTTCTTC. This chain uses TRBV5-1 with TRBJ2-1, with D unresolved. The CDR3 loop spans 15 amino acids. V was clipped by 0 bases and J by 0 bases, with 7 bases between them. CDR1 is SGHRS, CDR2 YFSETQ, per germline.

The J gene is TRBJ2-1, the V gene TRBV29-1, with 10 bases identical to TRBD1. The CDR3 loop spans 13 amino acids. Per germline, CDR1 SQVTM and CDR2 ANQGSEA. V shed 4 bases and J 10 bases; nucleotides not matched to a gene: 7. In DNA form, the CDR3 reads TGCAGCGTTGTGAGGACAGGGGGAAACGAGCAGTTCTTC. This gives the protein CSVVRTGGNEQFF.

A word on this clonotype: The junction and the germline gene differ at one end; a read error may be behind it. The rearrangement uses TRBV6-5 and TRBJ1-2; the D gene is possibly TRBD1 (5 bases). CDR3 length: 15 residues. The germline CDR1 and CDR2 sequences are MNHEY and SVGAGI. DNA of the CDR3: TGTGCCAGCAGTGACTCCCGACAGACAAACTATGGCTACACCTTC. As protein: CASSDSRQTNYGYTF.

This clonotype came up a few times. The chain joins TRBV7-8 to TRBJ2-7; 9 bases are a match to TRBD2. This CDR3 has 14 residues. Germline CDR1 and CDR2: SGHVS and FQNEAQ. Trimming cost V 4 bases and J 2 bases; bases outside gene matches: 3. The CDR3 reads CASSWVAGAYEQYF. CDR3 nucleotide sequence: TGTGCCAGCAGCTGGGTAGCGGGAGCCTACGAGCAGTACTTC.

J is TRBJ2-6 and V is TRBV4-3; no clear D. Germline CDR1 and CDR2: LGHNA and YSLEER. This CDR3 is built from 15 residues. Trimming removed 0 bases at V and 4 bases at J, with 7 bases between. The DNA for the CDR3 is TGCGCCAGCAGCCAAGATAATCGCGGGGCCAACGTCCTGACTTTC. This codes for CASSQDNRGANVLTF.

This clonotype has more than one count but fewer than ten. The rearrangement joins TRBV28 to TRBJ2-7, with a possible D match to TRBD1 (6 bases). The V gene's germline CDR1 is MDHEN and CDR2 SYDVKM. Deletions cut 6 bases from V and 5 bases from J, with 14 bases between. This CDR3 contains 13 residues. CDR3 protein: CASSRTEPHEQYF. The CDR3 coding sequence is TGTGCCAGCAGCCGGACAGAGCCCCACGAGCAGTACTTC. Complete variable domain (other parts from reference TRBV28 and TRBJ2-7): DVKVTQSSRYLVKRTGEKVFLECVQDMDHENMFWYRQDPGLGLRLIYFSYDVKMKEKGDIPEGYSVSREKKERFSLILESASTNQTSMYLCASSRTEPHEQYFGPGTRLTVT.

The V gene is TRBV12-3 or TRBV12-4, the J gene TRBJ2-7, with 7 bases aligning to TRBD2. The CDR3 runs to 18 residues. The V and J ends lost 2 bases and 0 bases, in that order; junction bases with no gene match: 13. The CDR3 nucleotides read TGTGCCAGCAGTTTACCGATCCCACAGACTAGCTACTCCTACGAGCAGTACTTC. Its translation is CASSLPIPQTSYSYEQYF.